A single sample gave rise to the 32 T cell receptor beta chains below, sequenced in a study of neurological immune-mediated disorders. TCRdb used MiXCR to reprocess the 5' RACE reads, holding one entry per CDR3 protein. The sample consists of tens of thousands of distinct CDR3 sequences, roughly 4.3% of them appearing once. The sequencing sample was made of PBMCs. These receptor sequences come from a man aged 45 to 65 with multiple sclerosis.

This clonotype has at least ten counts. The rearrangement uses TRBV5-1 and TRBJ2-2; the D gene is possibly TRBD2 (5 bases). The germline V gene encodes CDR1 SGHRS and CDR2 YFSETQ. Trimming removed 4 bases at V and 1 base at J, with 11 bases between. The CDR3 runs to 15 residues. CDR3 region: CASSGGVGNTGELFF. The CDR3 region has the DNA TGCGCCAGCAGCGGAGGAGTGGGGAACACCGGGGAGCTGTTTTTT.

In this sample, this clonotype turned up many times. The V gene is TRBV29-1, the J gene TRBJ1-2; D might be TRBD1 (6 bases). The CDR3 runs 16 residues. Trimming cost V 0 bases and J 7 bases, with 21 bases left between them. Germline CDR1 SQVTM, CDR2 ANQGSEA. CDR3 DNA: TGCAGCGTTGAAGATGGCCGATCACGACCGGGGGCTGGCTACACCTTC. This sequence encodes CSVEDGRSRPGAGYTF.

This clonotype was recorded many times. CDR3 sequence reads: CASRPRTGGRYLAKNIQYF. CDR3 nucleotides: TGTGCCAGCAGACCTAGGACAGGGGGCCGCTACCTAGCCAAAAACATTCAGTACTTC. The genes are TRBV28 and TRBJ2-4; 11 bases agree with TRBD1. Germline V gives CDR1 MDHEN, CDR2 SYDVKM. The length of the CDR3 is 19 residues. With 6 bases clipped from V and 0 bases from J, the junction kept 13 bases outside the gene matches.

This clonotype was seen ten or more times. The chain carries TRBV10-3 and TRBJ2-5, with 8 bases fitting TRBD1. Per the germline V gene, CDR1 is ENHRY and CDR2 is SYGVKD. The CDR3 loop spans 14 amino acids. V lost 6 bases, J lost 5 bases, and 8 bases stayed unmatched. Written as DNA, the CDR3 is TGTGCCATCAGAGGGGACAGGCTGGGGGAGACCCAGTACTTC. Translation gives CAIRGDRLGETQYF.

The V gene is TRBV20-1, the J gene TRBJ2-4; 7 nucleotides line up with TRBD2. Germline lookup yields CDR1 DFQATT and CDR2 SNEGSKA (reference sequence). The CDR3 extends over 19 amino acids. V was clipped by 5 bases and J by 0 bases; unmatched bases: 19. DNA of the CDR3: TGCAGTGCTCAAGCTAGGGCGGGGGAAAGAAGTCTAGCCAAAAACATTCAGTACTTC. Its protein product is CSAQARAGERSLAKNIQYF.

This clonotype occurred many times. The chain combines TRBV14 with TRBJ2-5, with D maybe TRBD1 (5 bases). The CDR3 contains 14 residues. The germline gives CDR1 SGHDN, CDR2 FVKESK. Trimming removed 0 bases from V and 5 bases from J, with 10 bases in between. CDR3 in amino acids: CASSQEMGLETQYF. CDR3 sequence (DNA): TGTGCCAGCAGCCAAGAAATGGGGCTGGAGACCCAGTACTTC.

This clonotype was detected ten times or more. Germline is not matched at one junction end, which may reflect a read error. In DNA, the CDR3 is TGCGCCAGCGGCCCCGGGGGGAACCAGCCCCAGAATTTT. Encoded protein: CASGPGGNQPQNF. The chain links TRBV5-1 to TRBJ1-5, with D perhaps matching TRBD1 (5 bases). Germline CDR1 and CDR2: SGHRS and YFSETQ. The CDR3 consists of 13 residues.

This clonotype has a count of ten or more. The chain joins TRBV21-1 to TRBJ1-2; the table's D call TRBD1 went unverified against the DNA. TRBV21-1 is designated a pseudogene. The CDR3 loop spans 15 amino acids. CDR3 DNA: TGTGCCAGCAGCAACGTGGACAGGGAGGACTATGGCTACACCTTC. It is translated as CASSNVDREDYGYTF.

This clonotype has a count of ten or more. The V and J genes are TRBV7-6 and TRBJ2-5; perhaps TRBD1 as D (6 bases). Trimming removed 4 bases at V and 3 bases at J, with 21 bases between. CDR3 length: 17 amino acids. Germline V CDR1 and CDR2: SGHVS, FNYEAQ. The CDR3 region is CASSWDIDTDKEETQYF. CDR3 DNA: TGTGCCAGCAGCTGGGACATCGACACGGACAAGGAAGAGACCCAGTACTTC.

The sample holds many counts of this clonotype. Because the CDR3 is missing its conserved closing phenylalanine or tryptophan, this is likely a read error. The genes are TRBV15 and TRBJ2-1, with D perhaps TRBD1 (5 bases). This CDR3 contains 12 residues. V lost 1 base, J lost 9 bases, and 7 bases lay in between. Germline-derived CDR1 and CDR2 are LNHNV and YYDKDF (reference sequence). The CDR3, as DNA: TGTGCCACCAGCAGAGGACAGAGTGAGCAGTTCTTA. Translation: CATSRGQSEQFL.

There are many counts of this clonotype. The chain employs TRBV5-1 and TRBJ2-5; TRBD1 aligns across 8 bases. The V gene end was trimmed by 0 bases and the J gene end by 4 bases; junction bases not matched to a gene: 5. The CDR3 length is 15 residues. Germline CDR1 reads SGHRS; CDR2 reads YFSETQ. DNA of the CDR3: TGCGCCAGCAGCTTGGCCACCACAGGGGGAGAGACCCAGTACTTC. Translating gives CASSLATTGGETQYF.

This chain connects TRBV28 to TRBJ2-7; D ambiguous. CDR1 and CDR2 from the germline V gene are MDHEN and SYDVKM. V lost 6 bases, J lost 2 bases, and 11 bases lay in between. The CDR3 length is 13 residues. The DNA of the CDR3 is TGTGCCAGCAGCATTAACAGCGCCTACGAGCAGTACTTC. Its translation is CASSINSAYEQYF.

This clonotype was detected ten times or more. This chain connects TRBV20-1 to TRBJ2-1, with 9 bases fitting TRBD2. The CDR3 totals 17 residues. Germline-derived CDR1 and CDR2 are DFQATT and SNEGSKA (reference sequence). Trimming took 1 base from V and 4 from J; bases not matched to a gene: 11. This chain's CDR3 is CSARVLPGLAGYNEQFF. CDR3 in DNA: TGCAGTGCTAGAGTTTTACCGGGTCTAGCGGGATACAATGAGCAGTTCTTC.

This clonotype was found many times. The chain's CDR3 is CSVEGQTYEQYF. The DNA for the CDR3 is TGCAGCGTTGAAGGACAGACCTACGAGCAGTACTTC. This rearrangement joins TRBV29-1 to TRBJ2-7, with D perhaps matching TRBD1 (5 bases). V lost 1 base and J 2 bases, leaving 6 bases between the germline ends. The germline V gene has CDR1 SQVTM and CDR2 ANQGSEA. The CDR3 totals 12 residues.

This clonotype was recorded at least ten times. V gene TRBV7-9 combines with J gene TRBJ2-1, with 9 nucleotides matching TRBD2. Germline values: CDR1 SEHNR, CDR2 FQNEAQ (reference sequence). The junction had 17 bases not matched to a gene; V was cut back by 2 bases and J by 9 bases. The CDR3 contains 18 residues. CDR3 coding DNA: TGTGCCAGCAGCTTAATTGGTTATACGGCGGGAGGGCCCGGTGAGCAGTTCTTC. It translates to CASSLIGYTAGGPGEQFF.

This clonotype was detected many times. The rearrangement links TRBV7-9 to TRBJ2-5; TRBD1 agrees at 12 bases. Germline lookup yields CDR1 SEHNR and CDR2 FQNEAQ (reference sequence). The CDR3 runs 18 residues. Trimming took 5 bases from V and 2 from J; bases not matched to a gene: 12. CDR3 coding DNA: TGTGCCAGCAGCGGGGACAGGGGGCCAGCGGGAGGGCAAGAGACCCAGTACTTC. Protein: CASSGDRGPAGGQETQYF.

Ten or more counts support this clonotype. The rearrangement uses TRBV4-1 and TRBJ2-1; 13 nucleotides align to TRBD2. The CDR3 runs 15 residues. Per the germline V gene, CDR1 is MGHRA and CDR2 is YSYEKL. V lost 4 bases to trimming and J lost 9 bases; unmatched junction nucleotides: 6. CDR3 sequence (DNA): TGCGCCAGCAGCCGCGGACTAGCGGGAGTTTTTGAGCAGTTCTTC. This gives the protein CASSRGLAGVFEQFF.

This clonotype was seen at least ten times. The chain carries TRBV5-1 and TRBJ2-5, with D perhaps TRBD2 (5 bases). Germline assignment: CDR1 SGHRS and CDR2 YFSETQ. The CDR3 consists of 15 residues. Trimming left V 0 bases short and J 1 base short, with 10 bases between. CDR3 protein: CASSLGRAVQETQYF. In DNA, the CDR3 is TGCGCCAGCAGCTTGGGGCGGGCGGTCCAAGAGACCCAGTACTTC.

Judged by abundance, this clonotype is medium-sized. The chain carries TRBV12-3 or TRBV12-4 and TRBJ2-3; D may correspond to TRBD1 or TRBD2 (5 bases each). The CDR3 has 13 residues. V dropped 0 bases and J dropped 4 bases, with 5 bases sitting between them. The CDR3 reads CASSLAGADTQYF. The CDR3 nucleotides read TGTGCCAGCAGTTTAGCGGGGGCAGATACGCAGTATTTT.

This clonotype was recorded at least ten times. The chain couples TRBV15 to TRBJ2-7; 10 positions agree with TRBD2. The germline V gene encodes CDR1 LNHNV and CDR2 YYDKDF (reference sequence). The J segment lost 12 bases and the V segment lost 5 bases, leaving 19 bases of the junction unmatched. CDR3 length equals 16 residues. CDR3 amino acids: CATSSSPGGSGRSRYF. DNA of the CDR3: TGTGCCACCAGCTCAAGCCCCGGGGGTAGCGGGAGGTCCAGGTACTTC. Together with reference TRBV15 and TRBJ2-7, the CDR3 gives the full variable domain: DAMVIQNPRYQVTQFGKPVTLSCSQTLNHNVMYWYQQKSSQAPKLLFHYYDKDFNNEADTPDNFQSRRPNTSFCFLDIRSPGLGDTAMYLCATSSSPGGSGRSRYFGPGTRLTVT.

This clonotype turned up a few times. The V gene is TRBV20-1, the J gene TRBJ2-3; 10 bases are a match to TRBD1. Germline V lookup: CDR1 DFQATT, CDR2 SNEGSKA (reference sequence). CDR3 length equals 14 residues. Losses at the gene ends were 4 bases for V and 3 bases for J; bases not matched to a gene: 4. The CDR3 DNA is TGCAGTGCTAAGCCGGACAGGGGGACAGATACGCAGTATTTT. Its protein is CSAKPDRGTDTQYF.

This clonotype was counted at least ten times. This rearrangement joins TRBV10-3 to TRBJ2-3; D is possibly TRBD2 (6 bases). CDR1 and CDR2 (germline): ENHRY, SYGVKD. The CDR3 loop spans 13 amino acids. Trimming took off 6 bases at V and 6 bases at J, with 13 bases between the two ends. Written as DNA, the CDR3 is TGTGCCATCAGGCGGGACTTGGGGGATACGCAGTATTTT. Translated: CAIRRDLGDTQYF.

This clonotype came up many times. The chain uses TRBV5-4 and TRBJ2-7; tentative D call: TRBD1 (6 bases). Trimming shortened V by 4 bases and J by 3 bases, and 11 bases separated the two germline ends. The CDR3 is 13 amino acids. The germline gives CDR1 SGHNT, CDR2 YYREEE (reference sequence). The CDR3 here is CASSPGAGYEQYF. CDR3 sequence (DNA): TGTGCCAGCAGCCCAGGGGCGGGCTACGAGCAGTACTTC. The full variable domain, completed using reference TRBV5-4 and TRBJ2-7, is ETGVTQSPTHLIKTRGQQVTLRCSSQSGHNTVSWYQQALGQGPQFIFQYYREEENGRGNFPPRFSGLQFPNYSSELNVNALELDDSALYLCASSPGAGYEQYFGPGTRLTVT.

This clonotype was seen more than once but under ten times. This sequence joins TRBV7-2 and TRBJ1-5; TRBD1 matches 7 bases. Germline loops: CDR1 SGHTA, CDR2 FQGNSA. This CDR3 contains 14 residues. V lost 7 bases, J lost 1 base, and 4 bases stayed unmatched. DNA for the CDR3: TGTGCCAGCAATACAGGGGAAAGCAATCAGCCCCAGCATTTT. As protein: CASNTGESNQPQHF.

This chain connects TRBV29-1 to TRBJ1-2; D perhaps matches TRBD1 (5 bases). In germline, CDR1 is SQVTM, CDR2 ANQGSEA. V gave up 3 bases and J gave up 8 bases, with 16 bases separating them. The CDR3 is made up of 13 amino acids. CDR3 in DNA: TGCAGCGTTGAGCGGGGGATGATGGTCGGCTACACCTTC. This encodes CSVERGMMVGYTF.

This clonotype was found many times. The CDR3 nucleotides are TGCAGTGCCCCCCTACGGGGATTCCTCGGGAGGACGAATGAGCAGTTCTTC. It yields the protein CSAPLRGFLGRTNEQFF. The chain employs TRBV20-1 and TRBJ2-1; 7 nucleotides agree with TRBD2. Germline CDR1 is DFQATT and CDR2 is SNEGSKA (reference sequence). CDR3 length equals 17 residues. V lost 6 bases and J lost 7; bases outside the gene matches: 21.

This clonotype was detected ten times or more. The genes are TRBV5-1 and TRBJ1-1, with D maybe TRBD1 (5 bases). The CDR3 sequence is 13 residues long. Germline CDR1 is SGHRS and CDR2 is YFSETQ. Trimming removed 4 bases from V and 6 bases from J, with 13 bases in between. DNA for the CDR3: TGCGCCAGCAGCCTCCGGGGGGGGGCTGAAGCTTTCTTT. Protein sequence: CASSLRGGAEAFF.

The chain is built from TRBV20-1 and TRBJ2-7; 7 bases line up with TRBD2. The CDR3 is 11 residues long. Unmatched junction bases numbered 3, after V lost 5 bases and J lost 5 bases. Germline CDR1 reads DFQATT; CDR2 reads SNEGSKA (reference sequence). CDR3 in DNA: TGCAGTGCTTGGACTAGAAACGAGCAGTACTTC. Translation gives CSAWTRNEQYF.

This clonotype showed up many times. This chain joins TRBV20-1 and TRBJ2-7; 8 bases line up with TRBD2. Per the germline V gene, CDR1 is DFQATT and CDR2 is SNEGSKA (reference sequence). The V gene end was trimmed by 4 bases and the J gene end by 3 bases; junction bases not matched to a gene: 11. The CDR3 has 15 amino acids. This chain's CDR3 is CSAIPGGTSLYEQYF. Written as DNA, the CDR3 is TGCAGTGCTATCCCGGGGGGGACTAGTCTCTACGAGCAGTACTTC.

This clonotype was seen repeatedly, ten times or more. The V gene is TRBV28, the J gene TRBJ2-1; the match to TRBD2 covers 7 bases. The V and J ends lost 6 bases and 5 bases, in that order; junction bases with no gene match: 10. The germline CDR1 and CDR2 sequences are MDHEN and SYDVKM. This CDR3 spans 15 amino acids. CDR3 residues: CASRPRDYPNNEQFF. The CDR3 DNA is TGTGCCAGCAGACCACGGGACTACCCGAACAATGAGCAGTTCTTC.

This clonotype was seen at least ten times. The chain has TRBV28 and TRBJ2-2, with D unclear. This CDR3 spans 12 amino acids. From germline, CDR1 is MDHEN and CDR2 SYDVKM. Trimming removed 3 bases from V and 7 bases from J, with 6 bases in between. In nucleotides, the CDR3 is TGTGCCAGCAGTTTCGCGGACGGGGAGCTGTTTTTT. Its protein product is CASSFADGELFF. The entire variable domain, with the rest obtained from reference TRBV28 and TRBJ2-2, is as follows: DVKVTQSSRYLVKRTGEKVFLECVQDMDHENMFWYRQDPGLGLRLIYFSYDVKMKEKGDIPEGYSVSREKKERFSLILESASTNQTSMYLCASSFADGELFFGEGSRLTVL.

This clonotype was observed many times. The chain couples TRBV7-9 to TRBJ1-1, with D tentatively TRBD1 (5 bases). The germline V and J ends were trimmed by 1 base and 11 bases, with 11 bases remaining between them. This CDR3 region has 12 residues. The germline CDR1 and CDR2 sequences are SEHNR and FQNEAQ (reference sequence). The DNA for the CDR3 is TGTGCCAGCAGCTTAGGGCGGGGGAGCGCTTTCTTT. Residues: CASSLGRGSAFF. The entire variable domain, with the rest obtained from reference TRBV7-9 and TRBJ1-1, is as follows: DTGVSQNPRHKITKRGQNVTFRCDPISEHNRLYWYRQTLGQGPEFLTYFQNEAQLEKSRLLSDRFSAERPKGSFSTLEIQRTEQGDSAMYLCASSLGRGSAFFGQGTRLTVV.